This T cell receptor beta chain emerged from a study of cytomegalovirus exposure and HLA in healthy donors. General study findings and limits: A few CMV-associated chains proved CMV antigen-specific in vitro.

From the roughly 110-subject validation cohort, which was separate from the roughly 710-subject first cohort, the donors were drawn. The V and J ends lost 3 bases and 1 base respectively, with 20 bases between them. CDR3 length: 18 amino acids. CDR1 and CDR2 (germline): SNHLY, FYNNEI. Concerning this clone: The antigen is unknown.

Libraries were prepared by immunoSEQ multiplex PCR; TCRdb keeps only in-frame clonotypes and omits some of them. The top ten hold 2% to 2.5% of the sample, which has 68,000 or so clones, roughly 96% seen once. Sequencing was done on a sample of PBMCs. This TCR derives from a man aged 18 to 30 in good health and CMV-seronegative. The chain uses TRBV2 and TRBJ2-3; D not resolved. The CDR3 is CASSDSQAIPLGTDTQYF. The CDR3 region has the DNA TGTGCCAGCAGTGACAGCCAGGCAATCCCCTTGGGCACAGATACGCAGTATTTT.